The sequence of this T cell receptor (beta chain) was determined in a study of early T cells in non-severe SARS-CoV-2 infection. At the level of the study: Chains from this unsorted whole-blood bulk RNA could not be paired.

Study-wide results and caveats: VDJdb-based annotation leaned toward anti-spike CD8 responses and missed private and CD4 specificities.

The V end was cut by 6 bases, the J end by 1 base, with 10 bases between. The CDR3 consists of 13 residues. CDR1 DFQATT and CDR2 SNEGSKA come from the germline V gene (reference sequence). At least ten counts were recorded for this clonotype. Its antigen remains unidentified. Individual cDNA molecules received unique molecular identifiers. TCRdb used MiXCR to reprocess the 5' RACE reads, holding one entry per CDR3 protein. The sample carries about 83,000 distinct CDR3 sequences, roughly a tenth recorded once. The V call is TRBV20-1, the J call TRBJ2-4, with D perhaps matching TRBD1 (5 bases). The material was whole blood, obtained at baseline. The TCR comes from an adult who was a healthcare worker with PCR-confirmed SARS-CoV-2 infection or an uninfected control (not recorded which). CDR3 region: CSAPGAAKNIQYF. The CDR3 region has the DNA TGCAGTGCGCCTGGGGCGGCCAAAAACATTCAGTACTTC.